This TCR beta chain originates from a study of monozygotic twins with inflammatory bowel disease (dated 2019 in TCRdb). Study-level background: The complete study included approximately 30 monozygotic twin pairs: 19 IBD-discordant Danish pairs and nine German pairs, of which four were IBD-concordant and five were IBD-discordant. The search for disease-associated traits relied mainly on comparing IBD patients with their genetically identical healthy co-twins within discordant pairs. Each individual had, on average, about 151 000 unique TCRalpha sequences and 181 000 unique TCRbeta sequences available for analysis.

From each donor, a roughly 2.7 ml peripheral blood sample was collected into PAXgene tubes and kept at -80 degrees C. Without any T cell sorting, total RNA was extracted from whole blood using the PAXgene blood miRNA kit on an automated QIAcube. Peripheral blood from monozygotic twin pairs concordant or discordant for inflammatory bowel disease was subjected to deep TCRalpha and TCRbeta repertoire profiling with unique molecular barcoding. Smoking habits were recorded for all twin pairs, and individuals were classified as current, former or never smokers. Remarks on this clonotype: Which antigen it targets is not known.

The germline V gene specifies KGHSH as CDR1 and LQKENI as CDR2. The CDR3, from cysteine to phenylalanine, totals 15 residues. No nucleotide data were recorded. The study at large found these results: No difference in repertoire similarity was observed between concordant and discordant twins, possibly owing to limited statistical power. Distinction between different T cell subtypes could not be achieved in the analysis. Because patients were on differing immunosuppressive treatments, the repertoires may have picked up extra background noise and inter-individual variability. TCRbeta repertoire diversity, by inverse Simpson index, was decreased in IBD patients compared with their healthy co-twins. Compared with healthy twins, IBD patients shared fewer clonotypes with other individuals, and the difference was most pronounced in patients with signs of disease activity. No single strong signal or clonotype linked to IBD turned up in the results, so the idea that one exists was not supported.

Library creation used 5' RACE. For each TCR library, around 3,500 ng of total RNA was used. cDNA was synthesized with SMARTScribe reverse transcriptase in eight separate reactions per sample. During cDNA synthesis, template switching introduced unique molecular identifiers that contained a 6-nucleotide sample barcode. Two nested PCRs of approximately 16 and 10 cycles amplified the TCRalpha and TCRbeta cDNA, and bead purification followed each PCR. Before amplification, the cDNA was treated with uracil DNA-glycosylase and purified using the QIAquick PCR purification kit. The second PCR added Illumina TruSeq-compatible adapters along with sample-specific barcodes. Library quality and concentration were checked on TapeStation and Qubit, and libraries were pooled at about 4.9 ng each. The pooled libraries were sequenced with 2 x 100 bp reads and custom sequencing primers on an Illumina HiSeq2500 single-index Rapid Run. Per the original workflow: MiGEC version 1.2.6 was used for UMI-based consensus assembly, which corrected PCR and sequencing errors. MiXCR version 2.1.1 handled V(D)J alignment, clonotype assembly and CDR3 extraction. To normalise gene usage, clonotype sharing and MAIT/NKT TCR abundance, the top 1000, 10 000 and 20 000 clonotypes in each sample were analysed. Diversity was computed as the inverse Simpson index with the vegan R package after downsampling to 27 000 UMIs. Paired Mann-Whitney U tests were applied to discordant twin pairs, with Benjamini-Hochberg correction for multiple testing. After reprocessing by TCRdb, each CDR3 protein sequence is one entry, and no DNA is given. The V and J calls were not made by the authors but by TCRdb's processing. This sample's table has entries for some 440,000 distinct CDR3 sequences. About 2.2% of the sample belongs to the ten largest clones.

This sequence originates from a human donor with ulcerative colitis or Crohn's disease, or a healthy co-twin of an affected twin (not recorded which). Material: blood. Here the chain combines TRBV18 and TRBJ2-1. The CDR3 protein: CASSPIGSGDNEQFF.